These T cell receptor beta chains were read from a single sample in a study of T cell responses to AZD1222 COVID-19 vaccine. TCRdb's copy holds only in-frame clones and misses some; the assay was immunoSEQ multiplex PCR. Among around 150,000 clones listed, around 88% were seen once. This material consisted of peripheral blood, taken on day 0 of AZD1222 vaccination. The source is an adult in good health. CDR3s include the opening cysteine and the closing phenylalanine or tryptophan. D genes are given only for firm matches. Clone size, where shown, is once, few, many, or a class for clones that have expanded.

j_call,clone_size,d_call,v_call,cdr3_nt,cdr3_aa
TRBJ2-4,few,.,TRBV4-2,TGTGCCAGCAGCCAAGTTAGTGATCTAGCCAAAAACATTCAGTACTTC,CASSQVSDLAKNIQYF
TRBJ1-3,.,.,TRBV9,TGTGCCAGCAGCGTAGGGGCAGGGACTGGAAACACCATATATTTT,CASSVGAGTGNTIYF
TRBJ2-3,.,.,TRBV5-1,TGCGCCAGCAGCTTGGCGACTTCCACAGATACGCAGTATTTT,CASSLATSTDTQYF
TRBJ2-1,.,TRBD2,TRBV28,TGTGCCAGCAGTTCCTCTAGCGGGAGGCACTATGAGCAGTTCTTC,CASSSSSGRHYEQFF
TRBJ1-1,.,TRBD1,TRBV7-9,TGTGCCAGCGGTCGACAGGGTAGCACTGAAGCTTTCTTT,CASGRQGSTEAFF
TRBJ2-2,.,.,TRBV25-1,TGTGCCAGCAGGAAAGGGGGGACCGGGGAGCTGTTTTTT,CASRKGGTGELFF
TRBJ2-1,once,TRBD2,TRBV7-3,TGTGCCAGCAGCTTTGAGCCTAGCGGGACTACCACGTACAATGAGCAGTTCTTC,CASSFEPSGTTTYNEQFF
TRBJ2-1,.,TRBD1,TRBV7-9,TGTGCCAGCAGCTCCGGGACAGGGTACAATGAGCAGTTCTTC,CASSSGTGYNEQFF
TRBJ2-1,few,.,TRBV28,TGTGCCAGCAGTTTCCGGGGTATCGATGAGCAGTTCTTC,CASSFRGIDEQFF
TRBJ1-5,.,.,TRBV23-1,TGCGCCAGCAGTCTCAGACCAGGGCTTAATAAGCCCCAGCATTTT,CASSLRPGLNKPQHF
TRBJ1-5,once,.,TRBV19,TGTGCCAGTAGTTCATCCAGGGGCCAACAGCCCCAGCATTTT,CASSSSRGQQPQHF
TRBJ1-4,.,.,TRBV10-3,TGTGCCATCAGTGAGTCAAAGGACTATAATGAAAAACTGTTTTTT,CAISESKDYNEKLFF
TRBJ2-1,.,.,TRBV7-9,TGTGCCAGCAGCCCGGCGGGGAGCTCCTACAATGAGCAGTTCTTC,CASSPAGSSYNEQFF
TRBJ2-5,.,.,TRBV12-3/TRBV12-4,TGTGCCAGCCGGGACCCCGGCCAAGAGACCCAGTACTTC,CASRDPGQETQYF
TRBJ2-5,.,TRBD1,TRBV5-4,TGTGCCAGCAGCTTAGAACAGGGGCGGCAAGAGACCCAGTACTTC,CASSLEQGRQETQYF
TRBJ2-3,.,.,TRBV7-3,TGTGCCAGCAGCTTAGGGCGGAATACGCAGTATTTT,CASSLGRNTQYF
TRBJ2-1,.,.,TRBV30,TGTGCCTGCACGGTCCTGAATGAGCAGTTCTTC,CACTVLNEQFF
TRBJ2-1,.,TRBD2,TRBV3-1/TRBV3-2,TGTGCCAGCAGCCAAGTGACCGGGAGGGCCTACAATGAGCAGTTCTTC,CASSQVTGRAYNEQFF
TRBJ1-2,.,.,TRBV5-1,TGCGCCAGCAGCTTGCACGGGGAGATGTCCTATGGCTACACCTTC,CASSLHGEMSYGYTF
TRBJ2-7,few,TRBD2,TRBV11-2,TGTGCCAGCAGCTCGCTAGCGGGAGGATCCGAGCAGTACTTC,CASSSLAGGSEQYF
TRBJ2-4,few,.,TRBV7-2,TGTGCCAGCAGCCGGCAGGAGACTAGTGACATTCAGTACTTC,CASSRQETSDIQYF
TRBJ2-1,.,TRBD2,TRBV5-4,TGTGCCAGCAGCTTTACCGGGACTAGCGGGAGGGGGGATGAGCAGTTCTTC,CASSFTGTSGRGDEQFF
TRBJ2-3,.,.,TRBV7-9,TGTGCCAGCAGCTACGAGGCAGGGCGAAAAGATACGCAGTATTTT,CASSYEAGRKDTQYF
TRBJ2-3,.,.,TRBV16,TGTGCCAGCAGCCCTAAAGATACGCAGTATTTT,CASSPKDTQYF
TRBJ2-1,.,.,TRBV5-4,TGTGCCAGCAGCCCAGGACGGGGCTACAATGAGCAGTTCTTC,CASSPGRGYNEQFF
TRBJ1-1,.,.,TRBV12-3/TRBV12-4,TGTGCCAGCAGGGACGGGACAAGTGAAGCTTTCTTT,CASRDGTSEAFF